The following is a TCR beta chain sequence with its context. Its antigen is unidentified. The method was immunoSEQ multiplex PCR; TCRdb's version includes in-frame clones alone and lacks a portion of them. The sample includes roughly 120,000 clones, 88% of them seen just once. The sample is drawn from a study of cytomegalovirus exposure and HLA in healthy donors. Points from the study as a whole: Among the CMV-associated chains, three were confirmed in vitro as specific for CMV antigens.

What was sequenced was PBMCs. This TCR was recovered from a man younger than 35 in good health and CMV-seronegative.

This CDR3 reads CASSHRDRGYGYTF. CDR3 DNA sequence: TGTGCCAGCTCCCACAGGGACAGGGGCTATGGCTACACCTTC. This chain joins TRBV18 and TRBJ1-2; 10 nucleotides align to TRBD1. The germline CDR1 and CDR2 sequences are KGHSH and LQKENI. J gave up 4 bases and V 6 bases, and 5 bases lay outside the gene matches. CDR3 length: 14 amino acids. The complete variable domain, with remaining parts taken from reference TRBV18 and TRBJ1-2, reads NAGVMQNPRHLVRRRGQEARLRCSPMKGHSHVYWYRQLPEEGLKFMVYLQKENIIDESGMPKERFSAEFPKEGPSILRIQQVVRGDSAAYFCASSHRDRGYGYTFGSGTRLTVV.